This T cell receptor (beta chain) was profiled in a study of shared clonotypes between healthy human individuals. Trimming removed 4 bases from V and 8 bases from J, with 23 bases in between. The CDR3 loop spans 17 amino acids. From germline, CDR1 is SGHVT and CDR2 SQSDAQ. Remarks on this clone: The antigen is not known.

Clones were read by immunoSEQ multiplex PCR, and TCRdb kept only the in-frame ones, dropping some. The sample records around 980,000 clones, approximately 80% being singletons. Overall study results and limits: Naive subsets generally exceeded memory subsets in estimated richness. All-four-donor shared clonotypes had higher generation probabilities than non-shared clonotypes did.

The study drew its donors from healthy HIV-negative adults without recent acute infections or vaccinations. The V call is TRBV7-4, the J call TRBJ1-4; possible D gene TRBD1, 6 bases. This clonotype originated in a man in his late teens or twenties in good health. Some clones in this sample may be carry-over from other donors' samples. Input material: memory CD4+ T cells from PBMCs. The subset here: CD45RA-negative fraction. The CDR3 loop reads CASSSGQLCTAREKLFF. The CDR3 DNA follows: TGTGCCAGCAGCTCCGGACAGCTGTGCACGGCGAGGGAAAAACTGTTTTTT.